This is a list of T cell receptor beta chains from one sample in a study of identical twins. From the 5' RACE reads, TCRdb called clonotypes with MiXCR, one entry per CDR3 protein. The data contain hundreds of thousands of distinct CDR3 sequences, roughly 7% of them singletons. These records were also assigned to another study, of yellow fever vaccine responses in identical twins.

The sample was memory (CD45RO+) T cells sorted from blood. All receptors derive from a woman aged 18-30 years in good health. The CDR3 runs from the conserved cysteine through the conserved F or W. D genes are given only for firm matches. Size is omitted from some rows. Given values are once, few, many or a class for expanded clones.

d_call,j_call,clone_size,v_call,cdr3_nt,cdr3_aa
TRBD2,TRBJ2-1,many,TRBV19,TGTGCCAGTACTACCGTAGCGGGGGTTAACAATGAGCAGTTCTTC,CASTTVAGVNNEQFF
TRBD1,TRBJ1-4,few,TRBV28,TGTGCCAGCAGTTTATATGGACAGGGCAGGGAAAAACTGTTTTTT,CASSLYGQGREKLFF
.,TRBJ2-3,few,TRBV28,TGTGCCAGCAGTGAAAGACTAGGAGTCACAGATACGCAGTATTTT,CASSERLGVTDTQYF
TRBD1,TRBJ2-1,few,TRBV28,TGTGCCAGCAGTTTCCGGACAGGGGGCATCGACAATGAGCAGTTCTTC,CASSFRTGGIDNEQFF
.,TRBJ2-7,many,TRBV5-1,TGCGCCAGCAGCTTGCCCGAGCAGTACTTC,CASSLPEQYF
TRBD1,TRBJ2-7,.,TRBV18,TGTGCCAGCTCACCGGGACAGGGAAACTACGAGCAGTACTTC,CASSPGQGNYEQYF
.,TRBJ2-5,many,TRBV4-2,TGTGCCAGCAGCCAAGGAGGGGCACTGGGAGAGACCCAGTACTTC,CASSQGGALGETQYF
TRBD1,TRBJ2-7,.,TRBV29-1,TGCAGCGTCCCCGCTAGACAGGGGGCGCGCTACGAGCAGTACTTC,CSVPARQGARYEQYF
.,TRBJ2-7,.,TRBV11-2,TGTGCCAGCAGACCAATTAGAGGTACCCCCTACGAGCAGTACTTC,CASRPIRGTPYEQYF
.,TRBJ2-5,.,TRBV11-2,TGTGCCAGCAGCTTAGTCGCCTTAAAACAAGAGACCCAGTACTTC,CASSLVALKQETQYF
TRBD1,TRBJ2-6,few,TRBV11-1,TGTGCCAGCAGCTTACCGTCGACAGGGCCCAGTGGGGCCAACGTCCTGACTTTC,CASSLPSTGPSGANVLTF
.,TRBJ1-2,.,TRBV20-1,TGCAGTGCTAGATCTGGGTCAGATCTGGGCTATGGCTACACCTTC,CSARSGSDLGYGYTF
TRBD2,TRBJ2-7,.,TRBV4-1,TGCGCCAGCAGCCAGACTCCGGGACTAGCGGGAGTCTACGAGCAGTACTTC,CASSQTPGLAGVYEQYF
.,TRBJ1-6,many,TRBV6-5,TGTGCCAGCAGTTACTCGCCAGTCTCCCTAAGCTATAATTCACCCCTCCACTTT,CASSYSPVSLSYNSPLHF
TRBD1,TRBJ1-1,few,TRBV20-1,TGCAGTGCTAGCAAGTCGGGACAGGCAAACACTGAAGCTTTCTTT,CSASKSGQANTEAFF
TRBD2,TRBJ2-5,few,TRBV20-1,TGCAGTGCTAAGGGGACTAGCGGGAGGGCCCTAAAAGAGACCCAGTACTTC,CSAKGTSGRALKETQYF
.,TRBJ2-7,.,TRBV27,TGTGCCAGCAGCCCGGCACCCTACGAGCAGTACTTC,CASSPAPYEQYF
.,TRBJ2-7,.,TRBV19,TGTGCCAGTAATGACGGGAGACCCCGCGAGCAGTACTTC,CASNDGRPREQYF
.,TRBJ1-1,.,TRBV3-1,TGTGCCAGCAGCCAAGATGGAGTGGGCAGGGTGAACACTGAAGCTTTCTTT,CASSQDGVGRVNTEAFF
TRBD2,TRBJ2-1,.,TRBV7-9,TGTGCCAGCAGTTCAACTAGCGGGAGATTCCATGAGCAGTTCTTC,CASSSTSGRFHEQFF
TRBD2,TRBJ2-1,.,TRBV7-7,TGTGCCAGCAGCTATGAGCTAGCGGGGGGGAATGAGCAGTTCTTC,CASSYELAGGNEQFF
.,TRBJ2-4,.,TRBV5-1,TGCGCCAGCAACCCCGGGCCCGGTGATAAAAACATTCAGTACTTC,CASNPGPGDKNIQYF
.,TRBJ2-1,many,TRBV19,TGTGCCAGTAGCCACCCTGAAGGGTACAATGAGCAGTTCTTC,CASSHPEGYNEQFF
.,TRBJ1-5,many,TRBV12-3/TRBV12-4,TGTGCCAGCAGTTTAGCGACAGCTAATCAGCCCCAGCATTTT,CASSLATANQPQHF
.,TRBJ1-1,few,TRBV5-1,TGCGCCAGCAGCCCCGGGGGACATCTGAACACTGAAGCTTTCTTT,CASSPGGHLNTEAFF
TRBD2,TRBJ2-6,.,TRBV6-1,TGTGCCACTAGGCGGGGGGCCTCTGGGGCCAACGTCCTGACTTTC,CATRRGASGANVLTF
.,TRBJ2-2,many,TRBV12-3/TRBV12-4,TGTGCCAGCACCCATATTTCGGACACCGGGGAGCTGTTTTTT,CASTHISDTGELFF